This T cell receptor beta chain derives from a study of T cells in Graves' hyperthyroidism and ophthalmopathy (dated by TCRdb to between 2019 and 2020). About the investigation overall: Peripheral blood was sampled at the time of initial diagnosis, prior to any treatment. In several Graves' hyperthyroidism patients, the study also compared T-cell repertoires from thyroid tissue with T-cell repertoires from blood. The 100 discovery patients were randomly split 7:3 into training and test sets. A discovery cohort of about a hundred patients, approximately 45 with Graves' ophthalmopathy and approximately 57 with stable Graves' hyperthyroidism, was used to find distinguishing TCR V-J signatures. TCR Vbeta CDR3 sequencing of some 140 peripheral blood samples (43 ophthalmopathy, over 70 hyperthyroidism and roughly 17 progressor patients) is reported in the paper. Once sampling was done, hyperthyroidism patients were given methimazole at a starting dose of 30 mg daily, whereas ophthalmopathy patients were given high-dose intravenous methylprednisolone. Whether ophthalmopathy could be predicted prospectively was tested in an independent validation cohort made up of under 20 hyperthyroidism patients plus 17 patients who later progressed to ophthalmopathy. Results the study describes overall, beyond this receptor: Blood samples also contained most of the expanded thyroid clonotypes (frequency above 0.001), which suggests that blood repertoires may reflect thyroid immune responses. Sample size was not statistically predetermined, and blinding of investigators to group allocation was not performed. A model built on a 13 V-J signature distinguished ophthalmopathy from stable hyperthyroidism, reaching about 88% sensitivity and under 84% specificity in cross-validation and 80%/75% in testing. In validation, progression to ophthalmopathy was predicted by the model with 65% to 71% sensitivity and just over 72% specificity, a median of approximately 7.1 months before onset.

The TCR beta CDR3 regions were amplified from RNA transcripts. The TCR CDR3 was subjected to a first round of RT-PCR using the HTBI primer set and the Qiagen OneStep RT-PCR kit. A second multiplex PCR round built the libraries, followed by size selection and purification. The libraries were sequenced on an Illumina HiSeq2000 using paired-end 100 bp reads. The study's processing was this. SOAPnuke was used to process the raw data, throwing out any read that contained adapters or uncalled bases, had a mean Phred below 15, or lacked an exact constant-primer or identifier match. High-quality paired reads were merged using COPE v1.2.5, and each unique nucleotide sequence was defined as a clonotype. MiTCR v1.1 was used to align clonotypes to the IMGT TRBV, TRBD and TRBJ reference segments. Analysis was restricted to V-J combinations with a frequency above 0.0001, which covered approximately 99% of repertoires. A TCS score was defined as the ratio between F50 (clonal expansion) and ExV (chaos), using BLOSUM62-based TCRdist between CDR3 peptides within each V-J. Welch's t-statistics and random forest reduced around 510 V-J features to roughly 13, which were used in a naive Bayes classifier (R e1071). The public sequencing data were trimmed at Q25 with fastp and processed into clonotypes with MiXCR by TCRdb, which kept only in-frame beta chains. Identical CDR3 proteins give one entry, which carries the most common genes and DNA. The V and J calls follow TCRdb's processing rather than the paper's. The sample yields 280,000 or so distinct CDR3 sequences; approximately 16% were counted once. The ten largest clones add up to about 33% of the sample.

This clonotype occurred many times. What antigen it recognizes has not been identified. No much larger clone exists at a distance of one base, and base qualities are not known. Relative to germline, V is 0 bases shorter and J is 11 bases shorter, with 7 bases between their ends. From the germline V gene (reference sequence), CDR1 is DFQATT and CDR2 is SNEGSKA. Its CDR3 holds 10 amino acids, cysteine through phenylalanine. The sequence is cut down to CDR3 DNA, 30 bases in frame from base 1. The hyperthyroidism patients were between 18 and 65 years old and newly diagnosed, with a disease duration of less than 2 months. Exclusion was applied to patients with uncontrolled infections, other autoimmune diseases, pregnancy or lactation. Clinical symptoms, serum thyroxine and TRAb, thyroid ultrasound, and orbital computed tomography formed the basis for the diagnoses. Blood from progressor patients was drawn when they were first diagnosed with hyperthyroidism, before any ophthalmopathy symptoms appeared. PBMCs were separated from approximately 9.9 ml of fresh peripheral blood using Ficoll-Paque density gradient centrifugation. Progressor patients were defined as those initially diagnosed with Graves' hyperthyroidism in whom ophthalmopathy developed during follow-up. Total RNA was extracted with Trizol reagent, and quality was checked on an Agilent 2100 Bioanalyzer.

This chain joins TRBV20-1 to TRBJ1-1; the D gene assignment is ambiguous. This TCR was recovered from a woman in her forties or fifties with Graves' hyperthyroidism that later progressed to Graves' ophthalmopathy. The sample consisted of blood. The sequenced DNA: TGCAGTGCTAGAGAAGGATGGGCTTTCTTT. This yields the protein CSAREGWAFF.